Shown below are 2 T cell receptor beta chains from a single sample sequenced in a study of beta chain features in type 1 diabetes. Every isolated RNA sample was fully reverse transcribed, so sequencing captured expressed TCRB transcripts. Only in-frame clones appear in the TCRdb table, and some are missing; sequencing was by immunoSEQ multiplex PCR. The table shows 310,000 or so clones, with 8% occurring only once. Source material: central memory CD4+ T cells from blood. The receptors originated from a woman between 18 and 29 years old in good health.

The chain links TRBV14 to TRBJ1-1; D gene unclear. Trimming pared 2 bases from V and 4 bases from J, leaving 8 bases between. CDR1 SGHDN and CDR2 FVKESK come from the germline V gene. The CDR3 contains 13 residues. The CDR3 DNA reads as TGTGCCAGCAGCCAAAATTACCCCACTGAAGCTTTCTTT. Its protein product is CASSQNYPTEAFF.

The chain employs TRBV29-1 and TRBJ2-5; 7 positions agree with TRBD1. CDR3 length: 17 amino acids. V was pared by 0 bases and J by 0 bases, with 10 bases of the junction left unmatched. Germline V gene lookup returns CDR1 SQVTM and CDR2 ANQGSEA. Here the CDR3 reads CSVEDTMTGPNQETQYF. CDR3 bases: TGCAGCGTTGAAGACACCATGACAGGGCCCAACCAAGAGACCCAGTACTTC.